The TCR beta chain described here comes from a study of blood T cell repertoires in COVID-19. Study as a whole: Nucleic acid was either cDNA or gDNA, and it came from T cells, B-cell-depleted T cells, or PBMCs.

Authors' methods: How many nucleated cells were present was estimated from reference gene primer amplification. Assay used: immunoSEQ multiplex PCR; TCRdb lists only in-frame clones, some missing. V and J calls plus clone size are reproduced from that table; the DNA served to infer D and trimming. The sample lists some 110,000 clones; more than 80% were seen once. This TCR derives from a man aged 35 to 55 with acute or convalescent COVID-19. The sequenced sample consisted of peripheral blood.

The CDR3 spells CASSFFDSSWAGYTF. The CDR3 bases are TGTGCCAGCAGCTTTTTTGACAGTTCCTGGGCTGGCTACACCTTC. This chain links TRBV7-8 with TRBJ1-2; TRBD1 is a possible D gene (5 bases). Germline values: CDR1 SGHVS, CDR2 FQNEAQ. This CDR3 has 15 residues. V lost 3 bases to trimming and J lost 7 bases, with 18 bases between them.